Following are 29 T cell receptor beta chains from one sample sequenced in a study of T cells in narcolepsy. Assay: immunoSEQ multiplex PCR; the TCRdb copy retains only in-frame clones and omits some. The table has 27,000 or so clones, approximately 89% seen once. Input material: CD45RA- memory CD4+ T cells from PBMCs. The receptors shown here come from a human donor with narcolepsy.

The chain is built from TRBV5-1 and TRBJ1-4; D unclear. This CDR3 is built from 14 residues. Between the trimmed V and J ends, which lost 0 bases and 0 bases, there was a span of 3 bases. Germline CDR1 SGHRS, CDR2 YFSETQ. CDR3 protein: CASSLASTNEKLFF. CDR3 sequence (DNA): TGCGCCAGCAGCTTGGCCTCAACTAATGAAAAACTGTTTTTT.

Points on this clone: At one boundary the junction diverges from the germline segment, which might be a read error. This rearrangement joins TRBV12-5 to TRBJ2-1; 8 bases map to TRBD1. The CDR3 consists of 16 residues. Germline V CDR1 and CDR2: LGHNT, FRNRAP. The CDR3 DNA sequence: TGTGCTAGTGGTTCCGGGACAGGAAGCTCCTACAATGGGCAGTTCTTC. This translates into CASGSGTGSSYNGQFF.

The V gene is TRBV5-6, the J gene TRBJ2-3, with D possibly called TRBD1 or TRBD2 (5 bases each). Germline values: CDR1 SGHDT, CDR2 YYEEEE. Trimming removed 2 bases from V and 5 bases from J, with 12 bases in between. This CDR3 has 14 residues. The CDR3 spells CASSLGTLGDTQYF. As DNA, the CDR3 is TGTGCCAGCAGCTTAGGGACCCTGGGAGATACGCAGTATTTT.

This clone was counted a single time. The chain employs TRBV13 and TRBJ1-2, with D perhaps matching TRBD1 (6 bases). The germline V gene encodes CDR1 PRHDT and CDR2 FYEKMQ (reference sequence). Trimming pared 0 bases from V and 4 bases from J, leaving 15 bases between. The CDR3 contains 16 residues. The CDR3 coding sequence is TGTGCCAGCAGCTTAGGTCCAGGGGATGGTGGCTATGGCTACACCTTC. Residues: CASSLGPGDGGYGYTF.

The chain combines TRBV28 with TRBJ1-2; D might be TRBD1 (6 bases). V shed 7 bases and J shed 6 bases, with 18 bases lying between them. The CDR3 contains 14 residues. The germline V gene encodes CDR1 MDHEN and CDR2 SYDVKM. This CDR3 is CASTPLRGENGYTF. CDR3 nucleotides: TGTGCCAGCACCCCCCTTAGGGGGGAAAATGGCTACACCTTC.

The chain combines TRBV6-9 with TRBJ1-2, with a tentative D call TRBD1 (6 bases). The germline V gene has CDR1 MNHGY and CDR2 SVAAGI. The CDR3 contains 16 residues. V dropped 8 bases and J dropped 4 bases, with 23 bases sitting between them. Written as DNA, the CDR3 is TGTGCCAGCGTGGTTGAGGGGGGTCGTCGTTTCTATGGCTACACCTTC. It yields the protein CASVVEGGRRFYGYTF.

The V call is TRBV5-4, the J call TRBJ1-6; TRBD1 agrees at 7 bases. CDR1 and CDR2 from the germline V gene are SGHNT and YYREEE (reference sequence). The CDR3 totals 14 residues. V was clipped by 0 bases and J by 8 bases; unmatched bases: 2. This chain's CDR3 is CASSLGQGDSPLHF. For the CDR3, the DNA is TGTGCCAGCAGCTTGGGACAGGGTGATTCACCCCTCCACTTT. The variable domain in full, with the rest retrieved from reference TRBV5-4 and TRBJ1-6, is ETGVTQSPTHLIKTRGQQVTLRCSSQSGHNTVSWYQQALGQGPQFIFQYYREEENGRGNFPPRFSGLQFPNYSSELNVNALELDDSALYLCASSLGQGDSPLHFGNGTRLTVT.

The chain has TRBV7-8 and TRBJ1-1; 7 bases fit TRBD1. The CDR3 consists of 15 residues. From germline, CDR1 is SGHVS and CDR2 FQNEAQ. Losses at the gene ends were 6 bases for V and 5 bases for J; bases not matched to a gene: 12. The CDR3 here is CASSPGGGGRTEAFF. In DNA, the CDR3 is TGTGCCAGCAGTCCTGGTGGAGGGGGCAGGACTGAAGCTTTCTTT.

The chain has TRBV5-1 and TRBJ1-1, with D unclear. The V and J ends lost 7 bases and 0 bases respectively, with 13 bases between them. The CDR3 totals 14 residues. Germline V lookup: CDR1 SGHRS, CDR2 YFSETQ. CDR3 DNA sequence: TGCGCCAGCGGCCTTGGGGTGATGAACACTGAAGCTTTCTTT. This gives the protein CASGLGVMNTEAFF.

The genes are TRBV4-2 and TRBJ2-5; the match to TRBD2 covers 11 bases. J lost 4 bases, V lost 2 bases, and 6 bases had no gene match. Germline CDR1 LGHNA, CDR2 YNFKEQ. This CDR3 comprises 16 residues. DNA for the CDR3: TGTGCCAGCAGCCAATCCGTAGCGGGGGGGCCAGAGACCCAGTACTTC. It is translated as CASSQSVAGGPETQYF.

This clone was seen once. The chain carries TRBV11-2 and TRBJ2-5; 12 bases map to TRBD2. V was clipped by 5 bases and J by 5 bases; unmatched bases: 15. The CDR3 runs 18 residues. In germline, CDR1 is SGHAT, CDR2 FQNNGV. Written as DNA, the CDR3 is TGTGCCAGCAGCCCAAGGGCGCTAGCGGGGGGGCCACGGGAGACCCAGTACTTC. Its protein product is CASSPRALAGGPRETQYF.

The J gene is TRBJ2-5, the V gene TRBV5-1; weak D call: TRBD1 (6 bases). The DNA end is more similar to TRBJ2-7, so the J call may be wrong. The V gene's germline CDR1 is SGHRS and CDR2 YFSETQ. The CDR3 is 14 residues long. The CDR3 loop reads CASSTPGQNYEQYF. CDR3 coding DNA: TGCGCCAGCAGCACTCCGGGACAAAATTACGAGCAGTACTTC.

V and J are TRBV9 and TRBJ2-3; D may correspond to TRBD1 or TRBD2 (5 bases each). CDR1 is SGDLS, CDR2 YYNGEE, per germline. The CDR3 totals 17 residues. V lost 3 bases, J lost 6 bases, and 23 bases lay in between. CDR3: CASSAAPPGARRDTQYF. CDR3 bases: TGTGCCAGCAGCGCCGCCCCCCCCGGGGCCCGGAGGGATACGCAGTATTTT.

V gene TRBV28 combines with J gene TRBJ1-3; 7 bases map to TRBD1. V shed 6 bases, J shed 2 bases, and the junction held 4 bases outside the gene matches. This CDR3 is built from 14 residues. Germline V gene data show CDR1 as MDHEN and CDR2 as SYDVKM. The CDR3: CASRLTGAGNTIYF. For the CDR3, the DNA is TGTGCCAGCAGGTTAACAGGGGCTGGAAACACCATATATTTT.

The gene calls are TRBV6-1 and TRBJ2-2; D is uncertain. The CDR3 loop spans 15 amino acids. From germline, CDR1 is MNHNS and CDR2 SASEGT. Trimming removed 4 bases at V and 2 bases at J, with 11 bases between. The CDR3 region is CASSARHLNTGELFF. The CDR3 coding sequence is TGTGCCAGCAGTGCGCGGCACCTTAACACCGGGGAGCTGTTTTTT.

The J gene is TRBJ2-2, the V gene TRBV11-2, with 9 bases that match TRBD2. Germline CDR1 SGHAT, CDR2 FQNNGV. The trim removed 1 base at V and 6 bases at J, leaving 3 bases unmatched. The CDR3 consists of 15 residues. This chain's CDR3 is CASSLAGLAPGELFF. For the CDR3, the DNA is TGTGCCAGCAGCTTAGCGGGACTAGCTCCCGGGGAGCTGTTTTTT.

The V call is TRBV11-2, the J call TRBJ2-1; D is perhaps TRBD2 (6 bases). V lost 1 base to trimming and J lost 6 bases, with 19 bases between them. Germline values: CDR1 SGHAT, CDR2 FQNNGV. The CDR3 spans 17 residues. Here the CDR3 reads CASSLGDGSRRGNEQFF. For the CDR3, the DNA is TGTGCCAGCAGCTTAGGGGATGGATCCCGGCGGGGCAATGAGCAGTTCTTC.

V gene TRBV6-6 combines with J gene TRBJ1-5; D is unresolved. V was cut by 2 bases and J by 5 bases, with 7 bases left in between. The CDR3 runs to 13 residues. Germline-derived CDR1 and CDR2 are MNHNY and SVGAGI (reference sequence). The CDR3 DNA is TGTGCCAGCAGTTACGGTAGGGATCAGCCCCAGCATTTT. Its protein product is CASSYGRDQPQHF.

The V and J genes are TRBV2 and TRBJ2-5, with D unclear. The CDR3 has 14 residues. V lost 5 bases to trimming and J lost 5 bases, with 15 bases between them. The germline V gene has CDR1 SNHLY and CDR2 FYNNEI. DNA for the CDR3: TGTGCCAGCAGTTCTTTCCAAGTCGGGGAGACCCAGTACTTC. Amino acids: CASSSFQVGETQYF.

V and J are TRBV5-5 and TRBJ1-6; D is uncertain. The CDR3 is 14 amino acids. Between the trimmed V and J ends, which lost 3 bases and 6 bases, there was a span of 10 bases. Germline values: CDR1 SGHKS, CDR2 YYEKEE (reference sequence). The CDR3 spells CASSSHNVNSPLHF. The CDR3 bases are TGTGCCAGCAGCTCCCACAACGTTAATTCACCCCTCCACTTT.

This rearrangement joins TRBV28 to TRBJ1-3; 7 nucleotides align to TRBD1. The germline V gene has CDR1 MDHEN and CDR2 SYDVKM. The CDR3 runs to 15 residues. V lost 4 bases to trimming and J lost 5 bases; unmatched junction nucleotides: 8. The CDR3 loop is CASSSPSTGRNTIYF. As DNA, the CDR3 is TGTGCCAGCAGTTCACCTTCGACAGGGAGAAACACCATATATTTT.

This rearrangement joins TRBV5-1 to TRBJ1-1; D unresolved. The CDR3 is 13 residues long. The germline V gene encodes CDR1 SGHRS and CDR2 YFSETQ. V lost 2 bases, J lost 1 base, and 6 bases lay in between. This CDR3 reads CASSFLSNTEAFF. The CDR3, as DNA: TGCGCCAGCAGCTTTTTATCGAACACTGAAGCTTTCTTT.

On this clone: One junction end disagrees with the germline gene, perhaps due to a read error. The chain links TRBV6-1 to TRBJ1-2; D unresolved. The germline V gene has CDR1 MNHNS and CDR2 SASEGT. This CDR3 comprises 12 residues. CDR3 nucleotides: TGTGCCAGCAGTGAAGCGAGGCCCCCCCTACCCTTC. Its translation is CASSEARPPLPF.

The rearrangement links TRBV2 to TRBJ1-2, with D possibly matching TRBD1 (5 bases). Trimming removed 7 bases at V and 0 bases at J, with 18 bases between. Germline V gives CDR1 SNHLY, CDR2 FYNNEI. CDR3 length: 16 residues. In DNA form, the CDR3 reads TGTGCCAGCACCCTGGGGCAGGCCATAGCTAACTATGGCTACACCTTC. Its protein product is CASTLGQAIANYGYTF. Filled out from reference TRBV2 and TRBJ1-2, the complete variable domain reads EPEVTQTPSHQVTQMGQEVILRCVPISNHLYFYWYRQILGQKVEFLVSFYNNEISEKSEIFDDQFSVERPDGSNFTLKIRSTKLEDSAMYFCASTLGQAIANYGYTFGSGTRLTVV.

This chain connects TRBV19 to TRBJ2-2; D might be TRBD1 (6 bases). Germline CDR1 and CDR2: LNHDA and SQIVND (reference sequence). CDR3 size: 17 residues. V gave up 5 bases and J gave up 4 bases, with 20 bases separating them. The chain's CDR3 is CASSLQGAGAGTGELFF. Here the CDR3 DNA reads TGTGCCAGTAGTTTACAAGGGGCAGGGGCCGGCACCGGGGAGCTGTTTTTT.

The genes are TRBV5-6 and TRBJ2-7; D gene ambiguous. Deletions cut 4 bases from V and 6 bases from J, with 14 bases between. From germline, CDR1 is SGHDT and CDR2 YYEEEE. The CDR3 extends over 13 amino acids. The CDR3 DNA sequence: TGTGCCAGCAGCAGCGATTCTATGGGCGAGCAGTACTTC. This gives the protein CASSSDSMGEQYF.

The V and J genes are TRBV7-6 and TRBJ1-6, with 8 bases identical to TRBD1. V gave up 5 bases and J gave up 10 bases; unmatched junction bases: 7. In germline, CDR1 is SGHVS, CDR2 FNYEAQ. This CDR3 is built from 14 residues. The CDR3 here is CASSLDRGRSPLHF. The DNA for the CDR3 is TGTGCCAGCAGCCTCGACAGGGGTAGGTCACCCCTCCACTTT.

The chain employs TRBV19 and TRBJ2-1; the D gene could be TRBD1 or TRBD2 (5 bases each). V was trimmed by 6 bases and J by 9 bases, leaving 18 bases between them. This CDR3 is 14 amino acids long. In germline, CDR1 is LNHDA, CDR2 SQIVND (reference sequence). The CDR3 coding sequence is TGTGCCAGTAGAGGGACCGCCGCGGGTGGTGAGCAGTTCTTC. The encoded protein is CASRGTAAGGEQFF.

This chain uses TRBV7-2 with TRBJ1-6; 8 nucleotides line up with TRBD1. In germline, CDR1 is SGHTA, CDR2 FQGNSA. The V segment lost 1 base and the J segment 9 bases; nucleotides outside the gene matches: 5. This CDR3 region has 15 residues. CDR3: CASSLGGQGGSPLHF. The CDR3 DNA reads TGTGCCAGCAGCTTAGGAGGACAGGGAGGTTCACCCCTCCACTTT.